This T cell receptor (beta chain) was obtained from a study of blood T cells in healthy people across ages. Whole-study results and caveats: A roughly linear fall in TCR beta diversity per million T cells was seen with increasing age. There were more naive CD4+ cells and higher diversity in long-lived donors than in aged donors. Underestimates were what the diversity estimates from one million T cells were considered to be. Because sorting was not performed, PBMCs prevented conclusive naive versus antigen-experienced comparison.

With a J-beta primer mix and a sample-barcoded 5' primer, a second PCR ran about 6 to 11 cycles. TCRdb fed the 5' RACE reads into MiXCR, producing one record per CDR3 protein. This table has 1.5 million to 2 million distinct CDR3 sequences, 49% appearing once. Concerning this clonotype itself: No antigen is known for it.

Germline loops: CDR1 DFQATT, CDR2 SNEGSKA (reference sequence). Germline trimming cut 5 bases from V and 6 bases from J; bases unmatched to any gene: 9. The CDR3 runs 15 residues. The receptor's source is a woman in her forties in good health. Input material: blood. V is TRBV20-1 and J is TRBJ1-6, with 8 bases that match TRBD1. The chain's CDR3 is CSAAPGQGLNSPLHF. CDR3 sequence (DNA): TGCAGTGCTGCACCTGGACAGGGCCTTAATTCACCCCTCCACTTT.